The clone carrying this TCR beta chain was counted only a few times. Its matching antigen is unknown. The sample is drawn from a study of CD4+ T cells in melanoma. With 6 bases removed from V and 12 bases from J, the gap between germline ends came to 24 bases. The CDR3 is made up of 15 amino acids. In germline, CDR1 is MNHEY, CDR2 SMNVEV (reference sequence). Study-level points and caveats: A reported correlation linked neoantigen-specific CD4+ T cells to CD8+, macrophage and B cell function. Diverse differentiation states were reported for melanoma neoantigen-specific CD4+ T cells.

Measured with immunoSEQ multiplex PCR; TCRdb has only the in-frame clones, and not every one. The sample lists around 12,000 clones, more than 60% seen once, with roughly 9.8% in the top ten. This rearrangement joins TRBV27 to TRBJ2-1; a possible D gene is TRBD2 (7 bases). The sequenced sample was cells from a culture (not recorded whether cultured in vitro). This clonotype was sampled from a human donor with melanoma. DNA of the CDR3: TGTGCCAGCAGCCCCACGCTATGGGGGGGCATGCGGCAGTTCTTC. Encoded protein: CASSPTLWGGMRQFF.